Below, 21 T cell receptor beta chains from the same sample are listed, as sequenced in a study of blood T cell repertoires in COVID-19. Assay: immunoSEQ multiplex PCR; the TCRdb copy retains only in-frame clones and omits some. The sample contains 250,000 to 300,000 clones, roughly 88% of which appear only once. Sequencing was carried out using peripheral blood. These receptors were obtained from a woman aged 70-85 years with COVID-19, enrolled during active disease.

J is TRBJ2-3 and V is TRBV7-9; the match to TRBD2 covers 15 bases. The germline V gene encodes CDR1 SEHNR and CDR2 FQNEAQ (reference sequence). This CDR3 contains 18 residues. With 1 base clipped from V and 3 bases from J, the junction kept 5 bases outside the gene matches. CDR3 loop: CASSLVGLAGGLTDTQYF. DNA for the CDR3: TGTGCCAGCAGCTTAGTGGGACTAGCGGGAGGTTTGACAGATACGCAGTATTTT.

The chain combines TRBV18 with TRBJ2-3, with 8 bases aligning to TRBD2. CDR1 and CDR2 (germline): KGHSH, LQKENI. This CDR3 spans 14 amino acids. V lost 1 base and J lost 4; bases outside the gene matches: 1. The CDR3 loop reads CASSPLAGSDTQYF. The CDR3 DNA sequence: TGTGCCAGCTCACCACTAGCGGGATCAGATACGCAGTATTTT.

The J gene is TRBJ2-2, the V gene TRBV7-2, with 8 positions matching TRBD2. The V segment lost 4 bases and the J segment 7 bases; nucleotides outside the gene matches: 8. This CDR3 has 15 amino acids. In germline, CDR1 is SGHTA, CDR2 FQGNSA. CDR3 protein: CASSYMTSADGELFF. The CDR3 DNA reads TGTGCCAGCAGCTATATGACTAGCGCGGACGGGGAGCTGTTTTTT.

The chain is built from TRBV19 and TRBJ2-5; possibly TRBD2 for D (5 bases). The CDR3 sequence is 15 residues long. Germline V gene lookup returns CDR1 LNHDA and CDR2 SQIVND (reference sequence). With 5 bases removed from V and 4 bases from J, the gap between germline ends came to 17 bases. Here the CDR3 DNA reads TGTGCCAGTAGTCCAAGCGGCCTAGAGAGAGAGACCCAGTACTTC. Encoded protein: CASSPSGLERETQYF. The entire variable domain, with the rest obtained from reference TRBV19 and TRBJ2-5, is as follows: DGGITQSPKYLFRKEGQNVTLSCEQNLNHDAMYWYRQDPGQGLRLIYYSQIVNDFQKGDIAEGYSVSREKKESFPLTVTSAQKNPTAFYLCASSPSGLERETQYFGPGTRLLVL.

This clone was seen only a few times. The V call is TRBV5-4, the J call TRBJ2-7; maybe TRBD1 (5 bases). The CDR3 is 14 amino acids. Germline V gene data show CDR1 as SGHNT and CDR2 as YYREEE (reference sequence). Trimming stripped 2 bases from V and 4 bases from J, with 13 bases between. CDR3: CASSLGVFGYEQYF. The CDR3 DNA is TGTGCCAGCAGCTTAGGGGTTTTCGGGTACGAGCAGTACTTC.

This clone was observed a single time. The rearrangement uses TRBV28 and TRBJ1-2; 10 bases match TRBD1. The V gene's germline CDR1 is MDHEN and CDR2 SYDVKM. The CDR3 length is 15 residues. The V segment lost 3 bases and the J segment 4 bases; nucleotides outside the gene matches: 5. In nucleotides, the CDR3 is TGTGCCAGCAGTTTCCAGGGACAGGGGCTCTATGGCTACACCTTC. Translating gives CASSFQGQGLYGYTF.

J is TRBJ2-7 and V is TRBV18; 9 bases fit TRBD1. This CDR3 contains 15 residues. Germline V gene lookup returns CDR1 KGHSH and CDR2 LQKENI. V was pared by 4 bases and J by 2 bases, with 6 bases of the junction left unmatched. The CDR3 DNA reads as TGTGCCAGCTCACTCGACAGGGGGGGTCCCTACGAGCAGTACTTC. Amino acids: CASSLDRGGPYEQYF.

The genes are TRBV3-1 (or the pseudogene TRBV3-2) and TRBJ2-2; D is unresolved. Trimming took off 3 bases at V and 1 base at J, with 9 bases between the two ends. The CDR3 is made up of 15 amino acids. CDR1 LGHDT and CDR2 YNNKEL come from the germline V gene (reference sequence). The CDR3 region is CASSHSSGNTGELFF. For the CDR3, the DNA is TGTGCCAGCAGCCATAGCTCCGGGAACACCGGGGAGCTGTTTTTT.

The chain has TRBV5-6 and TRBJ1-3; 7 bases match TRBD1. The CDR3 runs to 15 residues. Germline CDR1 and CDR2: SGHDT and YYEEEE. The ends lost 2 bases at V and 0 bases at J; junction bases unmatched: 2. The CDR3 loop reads CASSFRTGSGNTIYF. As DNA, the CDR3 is TGTGCCAGCAGCTTCAGGACAGGCTCTGGAAACACCATATATTTT.

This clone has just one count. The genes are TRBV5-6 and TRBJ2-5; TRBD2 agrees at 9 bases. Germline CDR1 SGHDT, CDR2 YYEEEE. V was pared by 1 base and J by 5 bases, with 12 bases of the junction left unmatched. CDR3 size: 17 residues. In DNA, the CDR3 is TGTGCCAGCAGCTTGCCAACCGGCGGGAGGGCCGGGGAGACCCAGTACTTC. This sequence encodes CASSLPTGGRAGETQYF.

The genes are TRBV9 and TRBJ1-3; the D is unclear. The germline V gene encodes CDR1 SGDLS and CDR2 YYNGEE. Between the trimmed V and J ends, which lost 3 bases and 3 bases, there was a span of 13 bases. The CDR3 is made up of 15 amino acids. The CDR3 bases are TGTGCCAGCAGCGGGCAAGGCGGCGGTGGAAACACCATATATTTT. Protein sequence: CASSGQGGGGNTIYF.

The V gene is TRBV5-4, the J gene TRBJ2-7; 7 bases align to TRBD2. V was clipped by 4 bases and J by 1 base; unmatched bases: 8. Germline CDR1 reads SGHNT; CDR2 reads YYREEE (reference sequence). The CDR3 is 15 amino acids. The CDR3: CASSASGLPSYEQYF. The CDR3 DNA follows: TGTGCCAGCAGCGCTTCGGGACTACCATCCTACGAGCAGTACTTC.

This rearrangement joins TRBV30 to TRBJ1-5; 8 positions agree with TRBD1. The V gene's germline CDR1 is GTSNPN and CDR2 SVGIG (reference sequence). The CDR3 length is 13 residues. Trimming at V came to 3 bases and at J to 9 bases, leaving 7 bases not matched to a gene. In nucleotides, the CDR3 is TGTGCCTGGAGCCTAGACAGGGGCGGGCCCCAGCATTTT. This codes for CAWSLDRGGPQHF.

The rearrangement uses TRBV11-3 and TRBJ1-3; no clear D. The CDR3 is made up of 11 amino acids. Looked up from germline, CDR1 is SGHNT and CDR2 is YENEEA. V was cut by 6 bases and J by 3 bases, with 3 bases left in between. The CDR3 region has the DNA TGTGCCAGCAGTTATGGAAACACCATATATTTT. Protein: CASSYGNTIYF.

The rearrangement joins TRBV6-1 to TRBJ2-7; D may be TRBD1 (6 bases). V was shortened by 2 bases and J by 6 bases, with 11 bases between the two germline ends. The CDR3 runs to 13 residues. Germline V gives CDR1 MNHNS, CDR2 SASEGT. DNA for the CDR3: TGTGCCAGCAGTGAATACAGGGTTGGCGAGCAGTACTTC. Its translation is CASSEYRVGEQYF.

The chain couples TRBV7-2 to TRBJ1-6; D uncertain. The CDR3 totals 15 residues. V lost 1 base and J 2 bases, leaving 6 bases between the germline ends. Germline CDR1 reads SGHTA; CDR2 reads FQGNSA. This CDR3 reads CASSLVRTYNSPLHF. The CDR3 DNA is TGTGCCAGCAGCTTAGTCAGAACCTATAATTCACCCCTCCACTTT.

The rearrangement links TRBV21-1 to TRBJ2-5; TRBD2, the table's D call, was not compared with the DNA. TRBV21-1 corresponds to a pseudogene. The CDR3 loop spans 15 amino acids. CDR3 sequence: CASSFEAGGQETQYF. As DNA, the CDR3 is TGTGCCAGCAGCTTTGAGGCGGGAGGCCAAGAGACCCAGTACTTC.

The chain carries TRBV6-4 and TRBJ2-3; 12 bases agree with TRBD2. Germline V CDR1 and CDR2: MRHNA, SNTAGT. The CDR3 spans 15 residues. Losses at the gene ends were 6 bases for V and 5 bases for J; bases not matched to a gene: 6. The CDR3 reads CASSPTSGSVDTQYF. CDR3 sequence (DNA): TGTGCCAGCAGCCCGACTAGCGGGAGTGTAGATACGCAGTATTTT.

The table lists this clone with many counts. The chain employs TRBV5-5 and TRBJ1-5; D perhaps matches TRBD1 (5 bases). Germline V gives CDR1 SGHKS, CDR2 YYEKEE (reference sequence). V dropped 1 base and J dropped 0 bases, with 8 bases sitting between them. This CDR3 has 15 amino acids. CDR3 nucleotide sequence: TGTGCCAGCAGCTTGACAGGTCGTAGCAATCAGCCCCAGCATTTT. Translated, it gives CASSLTGRSNQPQHF. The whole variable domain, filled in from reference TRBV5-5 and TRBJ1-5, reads DAGVTQSPTHLIKTRGQQVTLRCSPISGHKSVSWYQQVLGQGPQFIFQYYEKEERGRGNFPDRFSARQFPNYSSELNVNALLLGDSALYLCASSLTGRSNQPQHFGDGTRLSIL.

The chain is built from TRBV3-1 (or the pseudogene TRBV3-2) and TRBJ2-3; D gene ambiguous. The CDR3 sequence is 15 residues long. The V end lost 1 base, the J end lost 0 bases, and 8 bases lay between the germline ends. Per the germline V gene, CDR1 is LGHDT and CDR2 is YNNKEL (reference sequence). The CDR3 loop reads CASSQAALSTDTQYF. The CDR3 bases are TGTGCCAGCAGCCAAGCTGCGCTCAGCACAGATACGCAGTATTTT.

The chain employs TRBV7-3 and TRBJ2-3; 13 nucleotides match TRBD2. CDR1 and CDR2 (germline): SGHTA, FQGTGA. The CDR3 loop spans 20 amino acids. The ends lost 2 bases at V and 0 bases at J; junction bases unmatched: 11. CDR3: CASSLAGTSGKLTSTDTQYF. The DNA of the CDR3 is TGTGCCAGCAGCTTAGCGGGGACTAGCGGGAAATTGACTAGCACAGATACGCAGTATTTT.